The present T cell receptor (beta chain) was sequenced within a study of beta chain features in type 1 diabetes. Study-wide results and caveats: Cells with high TCR expression could be over-represented by cDNA sequencing. Insertions were fewer and deletions more numerous at VDJ junctions in type 1 diabetes patients.

Each of the CD4+ naive, central memory, regulatory and stem cell-like memory populations was sorted via CD45RO/CCR7/CD25/CD127/CD95/CD27. This clone was seen a few times. Antigen unknown. Germline CDR1 MNHEY, CDR2 SMNVEV (reference sequence). CDR3 length: 12 residues. The V and J ends lost 9 bases and 12 bases respectively, with 18 bases between them. cDNA synthesis used the whole RNA isolate, giving expressed TCRB sequences. Reads from naive, central memory and regulatory T cell samples averaged approximately 3.4 million. Sequencing used immunoSEQ multiplex PCR; TCRdb keeps in-frame clones, though not all of them. The sample carries about 40,000 clones, 45% to 50% recorded once.

This chain uses TRBV27 with TRBJ2-1; perhaps TRBD2 as D (5 bases). The origin of this receptor is a woman aged 18-30 years in good health. Sequenced sample: central memory CD4+ T cells from blood. CDR3 sequence (DNA): TGTGCCAGTGCTTACGTCACGGGAAGGCAGTTCTTC. Translated: CASAYVTGRQFF.